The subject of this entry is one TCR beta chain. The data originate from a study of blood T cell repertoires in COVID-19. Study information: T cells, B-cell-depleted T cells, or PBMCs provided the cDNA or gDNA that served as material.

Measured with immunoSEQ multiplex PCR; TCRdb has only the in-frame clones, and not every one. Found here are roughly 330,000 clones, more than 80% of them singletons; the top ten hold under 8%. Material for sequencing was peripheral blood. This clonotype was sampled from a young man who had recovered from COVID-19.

CDR3 region: CASSFQGARVDTEAFF. DNA of the CDR3: TGTGCCAGCAGTTTCCAGGGGGCGCGGGTGGACACTGAAGCTTTCTTT. J is TRBJ1-1 and V is TRBV27; 8 bases are shared with TRBD1. After removal of 3 bases from V and 3 bases from J, the junction contained 9 bases not matched to a gene. The CDR3 has 16 amino acids. Germline CDR1 MNHEY, CDR2 SMNVEV (reference sequence).